A single sample gave rise to the 29 T cell receptor beta chains below, sequenced in a study of blood T cell repertoires in COVID-19. Assay used: immunoSEQ multiplex PCR; TCRdb lists only in-frame clones, some missing. The repertoire includes 40,000 to 50,000 clones, 85% to 90% of them detected once, and around 5% sits in the top ten. Sequenced input: peripheral blood. The receptors shown here come from a man aged 40-55 years with active COVID-19.

V gene TRBV5-6 combines with J gene TRBJ2-7, with 9 positions matching TRBD1. The germline V gene has CDR1 SGHDT and CDR2 YYEEEE. V trimming: 1 base; J trimming: 7 bases; junction bases outside the gene matches: 6. The CDR3 is 14 amino acids. The CDR3 spells CASSLQPGTGEQYF. The CDR3 DNA sequence: TGTGCCAGCAGCTTGCAGCCCGGGACAGGGGAGCAGTACTTC. The full variable domain, its missing parts supplied by reference TRBV5-6 and TRBJ2-7, is DAGVTQSPTHLIKTRGQQVTLRCSPKSGHDTVSWYQQALGQGPQFIFQYYEEEERQRGNFPDRFSGHQFPNYSSELNVNALLLGDSALYLCASSLQPGTGEQYFGPGTRLTVT.

In its sample, this clone was seen once. The chain combines TRBV28 with TRBJ2-3; D is ambiguous. The CDR3 contains 16 residues. Trimming stripped 6 bases from V and 5 bases from J, with 21 bases between. Germline loops: CDR1 MDHEN, CDR2 SYDVKM. The CDR3 coding sequence is TGTGCCAGCAGCATAGCCGGCCAAGTATCACAAGATACGCAGTATTTT. This gives the protein CASSIAGQVSQDTQYF. Full variable domain (outside the CDR3, taken from reference TRBV28 and TRBJ2-3): DVKVTQSSRYLVKRTGEKVFLECVQDMDHENMFWYRQDPGLGLRLIYFSYDVKMKEKGDIPEGYSVSREKKERFSLILESASTNQTSMYLCASSIAGQVSQDTQYFGPGTRLTVL.

This clone occurred once. V is TRBV7-9 and J is TRBJ1-1; D call uncertain. CDR3 length: 11 amino acids. Germline V CDR1 and CDR2: SEHNR, FQNEAQ (reference sequence). V lost 8 bases and J lost 6, with 10 bases in between. The CDR3 reads CASPTPAEAFF. CDR3 sequence (DNA): TGTGCCAGCCCAACCCCGGCTGAAGCTTTCTTT. Filled out from reference TRBV7-9 and TRBJ1-1, the complete variable domain reads DTGVSQNPRHKITKRGQNVTFRCDPISEHNRLYWYRQTLGQGPEFLTYFQNEAQLEKSRLLSDRFSAERPKGSFSTLEIQRTEQGDSAMYLCASPTPAEAFFGQGTRLTVV.

The J gene is TRBJ1-4, the V gene TRBV19; D remains ambiguous. Germline CDR1 is LNHDA and CDR2 is SQIVND (reference sequence). The CDR3 spans 16 residues. V lost 6 bases, J lost 0 bases, and 14 bases lay in between. CDR3 nucleotides: TGTGCCAGTAGCTTAGGAAGGGAGGCAACTAATGAAAAACTGTTTTTT. Translating gives CASSLGREATNEKLFF.

The rearrangement joins TRBV6-5 to TRBJ2-2, with D possibly matching TRBD1 (5 bases). V shed 2 bases and J shed 4 bases, with 8 bases lying between them. CDR3 size: 14 residues. CDR1 MNHEY and CDR2 SVGAGI come from the germline V gene. CDR3 region: CASSYGHTTGELFF. The CDR3 DNA is TGTGCCAGCAGTTACGGACACACCACCGGGGAGCTGTTTTTT.

The sample holds one count of this clone. The chain recombines TRBV27 with TRBJ2-3, with 7 bases identical to TRBD2. With V trimmed by 5 bases and J by 0 bases, 11 bases remained unmatched. This CDR3 region has 17 residues. The germline gives CDR1 MNHEY, CDR2 SMNVEV (reference sequence). The CDR3 nucleotides are TGTGCCAGCAGTCCATACGGCGGGAGTACTAGCACAGATACGCAGTATTTT. Translation: CASSPYGGSTSTDTQYF.

The chain employs TRBV29-1 and TRBJ1-2; 11 bases fit TRBD1. The germline V gene encodes CDR1 SQVTM and CDR2 ANQGSEA. The CDR3 spans 15 residues. Germline trimming cut 2 bases from V and 4 bases from J; bases unmatched to any gene: 6. Written as DNA, the CDR3 is TGCAGCGTTGAACTTTGGACAGGGGGCGTCTATGGCTACACCTTC. Translating gives CSVELWTGGVYGYTF.

The CDR3 sequence: CAWRAGPSTDTQYF. For the CDR3, the DNA is TGTGCCTGGAGAGCGGGCCCTAGCACAGATACGCAGTATTTT. V and J are TRBV30 and TRBJ2-3; D may be TRBD2 (6 bases). Trimming shortened V by 3 bases and J by 0 bases, and 10 bases separated the two germline ends. Germline-derived CDR1 and CDR2 are GTSNPN and SVGIG (reference sequence). CDR3 length equals 14 residues. Combining the CDR3 with reference TRBV30 and TRBJ2-3 gives the whole variable domain SQTIHQWPATLVQPVGSPLSLECTVEGTSNPNLYWYRQAAGRGLQLLFYSVGIGQISSEVPQNLSASRPQDRQFILSSKKLLLSDSGFYLCAWRAGPSTDTQYFGPGTRLTVL.

This chain links TRBV21-1 with TRBJ1-2; TRBD1 is taken as the D call from the table, unchecked against the DNA. TRBV21-1 is marked as a pseudogene. CDR3 size: 14 residues. CDR3 in amino acids: CASSKCPGRYGYTF. The CDR3 region has the DNA TGTGCCAGCAGCAAATGTCCAGGGCGGTATGGCTACACCTTC.

This clone turned up a few times. V usage is TRBV7-6 and J usage is TRBJ2-5, with 11 bases fitting TRBD2. The junction had 10 bases not matched to a gene; V was cut back by 5 bases and J by 5 bases. CDR3 length: 16 amino acids. CDR1 and CDR2 from the germline V gene are SGHVS and FNYEAQ. The DNA of the CDR3 is TGTGCCAGCAGCCTGGGACTAGCGGCAAATAGGGAGACCCAGTACTTC. This sequence encodes CASSLGLAANRETQYF. Supplemented by reference TRBV7-6 and TRBJ2-5, the full variable domain reads GAGVSQSPRYKVTKRGQDVALRCDPISGHVSLYWYRQALGQGPEFLTYFNYEAQQDKSGLPNDRFSAERPEGSISTLTIQRTEQRDSAMYRCASSLGLAANRETQYFGPGTRLLVL.

DNA for the CDR3: TGTGCCGGAGGGACAGGGGCGGGCCAAGAGACCCAGTACTTC. Translated, it gives CAGGTGAGQETQYF. V and J are TRBV30 and TRBJ2-5; 10 bases agree with TRBD1. The V gene's germline CDR1 is GTSNPN and CDR2 SVGIG (reference sequence). The length of the CDR3 is 14 residues. With V trimmed by 8 bases and J by 1 base, 7 bases remained unmatched.

V is TRBV30 and J is TRBJ2-7, with TRBD1 matching over 7 bases. The length of the CDR3 is 11 residues. The germline gives CDR1 GTSNPN, CDR2 SVGIG (reference sequence). Trimming at V came to 4 bases and at J to 10 bases, leaving 7 bases not matched to a gene. The DNA for the CDR3 is TGTGCCTGGAAGGTCAGGGACAGTCAGTACTTC. As protein: CAWKVRDSQYF.

The V call is TRBV5-1, the J call TRBJ2-7; 8 nucleotides match TRBD1. Germline trimming cut 2 bases from V and 2 bases from J; bases unmatched to any gene: 6. The CDR3 consists of 15 residues. CDR1 SGHRS and CDR2 YFSETQ come from the germline V gene. CDR3 sequence: CASSFTGGRTYEQYF. The CDR3 DNA follows: TGCGCCAGCAGCTTTACAGGGGGTCGAACCTACGAGCAGTACTTC.

The rearrangement links TRBV28 to TRBJ1-5, with D possibly being TRBD1 (5 bases). Trimming removed 5 bases at V and 3 bases at J, with 17 bases between. This CDR3 spans 16 amino acids. Germline V gene sequence: CDR1 MDHEN, CDR2 SYDVKM. The CDR3 nucleotides are TGTGCCAGCAGTCCGGGGGACGGATTTTTCAATCAGCCCCAGCATTTT. Amino acids: CASSPGDGFFNQPQHF.

The chain links TRBV11-3 to TRBJ2-1, with D maybe TRBD2 (5 bases). V lost 0 bases to trimming and J lost 9 bases, with 9 bases between them. There are 13 residues in the CDR3. Germline CDR1 and CDR2: SGHNT and YENEEA. The CDR3 is CASSLDWAGEQFF. In DNA, the CDR3 is TGTGCCAGCAGCTTAGATTGGGCGGGTGAGCAGTTCTTC.

V is TRBV7-2 and J is TRBJ2-5; D unclear. There are 14 residues in the CDR3. Trimming took 5 bases from V and 4 from J, leaving 14 bases between them. CDR1 and CDR2 (germline): SGHTA, FQGNSA. CDR3 DNA sequence: TGTGCCAGCAGCCCCCTGACAAAGGTAGAGACCCAGTACTTC. Its protein is CASSPLTKVETQYF. The full variable domain, completed using reference TRBV7-2 and TRBJ2-5, is GAGVSQSPSNKVTEKGKDVELRCDPISGHTALYWYRQSLGQGLEFLIYFQGNSAPDKSGLPSDRFSAERTGGSVSTLTIQRTQQEDSAVYLCASSPLTKVETQYFGPGTRLLVL.

This sequence joins TRBV19 and TRBJ2-1, with 13 bases that match TRBD2. The CDR3 sequence is 16 residues long. Trimming cost V 5 bases and J 5 bases; bases outside gene matches: 6. The V gene's germline CDR1 is LNHDA and CDR2 SQIVND (reference sequence). The CDR3 DNA reads TGTGCCAGTAGTCCGGGACTAGCGGGGTATAACAATGAGCAGTTCTTC. Translating gives CASSPGLAGYNNEQFF.

The genes are TRBV27 and TRBJ2-4, with D unresolved. The V end lost 6 bases, the J end lost 9 bases, and 18 bases lay between the germline ends. Germline CDR1 and CDR2: MNHEY and SMNVEV (reference sequence). The CDR3 has 14 residues. CDR3 sequence (DNA): TGTGCCAGCAGCCCCCCACAGCAGTTCGGCATTCAGTACTTC. Its translation: CASSPPQQFGIQYF.

This chain links TRBV5-5 with TRBJ1-1; no clear D gene. Deletions cut 1 base from V and 0 bases from J, with 13 bases between. The length of the CDR3 is 16 residues. The germline CDR1 and CDR2 sequences are SGHKS and YYEKEE (reference sequence). The CDR3 spells CASSLYSIEMNTEAFF. The CDR3 DNA reads as TGTGCCAGCAGCTTGTACAGTATAGAAATGAACACTGAAGCTTTCTTT.

The rearrangement uses TRBV30 and TRBJ1-1, with D possibly TRBD1 on 6 matching bases. The CDR3 runs to 14 residues. CDR1 is GTSNPN and CDR2 is SVGIG in the germline V gene (reference sequence). V lost 0 bases to trimming and J lost 4 bases, with 12 bases between them. The DNA for the CDR3 is TGTGCCTGGAGTGTGCCAGGGGTGGTCACTGAAGCTTTCTTT. Translation: CAWSVPGVVTEAFF. Full variable domain (missing parts from reference TRBV30 and TRBJ1-1): SQTIHQWPATLVQPVGSPLSLECTVEGTSNPNLYWYRQAAGRGLQLLFYSVGIGQISSEVPQNLSASRPQDRQFILSSKKLLLSDSGFYLCAWSVPGVVTEAFFGQGTRLTVV.

V and J are TRBV7-9 and TRBJ2-7; 9 bases fit TRBD1. Germline CDR1 is SEHNR and CDR2 is FQNEAQ (reference sequence). Unmatched junction bases numbered 10, after V lost 1 base and J lost 3 bases. This CDR3 is 17 amino acids long. The CDR3 reads CASSLDFRTGDHYEQYF. CDR3 sequence (DNA): TGTGCCAGCAGCTTAGATTTTAGGACAGGGGACCACTACGAGCAGTACTTC.

This rearrangement joins TRBV9 to TRBJ2-1; D gene unclear. Germline CDR1 SGDLS, CDR2 YYNGEE. The CDR3 runs to 14 residues. Trimming took 0 bases from V and 2 from J, leaving 6 bases between them. CDR3 loop: CASSVANTYNEQFF. CDR3 nucleotides: TGTGCCAGCAGCGTAGCTAATACCTACAATGAGCAGTTCTTC.

The chain has TRBV7-3 and TRBJ2-1; the match to TRBD2 covers 11 bases. Unmatched junction bases numbered 4, after V lost 6 bases and J lost 6 bases. This CDR3 region has 14 residues. Germline V lookup: CDR1 SGHTA, CDR2 FQGTGA. This CDR3 reads CASRDGTSGNEQFF. Written as DNA, the CDR3 is TGTGCCAGCAGGGACGGGACTAGCGGCAATGAGCAGTTCTTC.

The chain is built from TRBV27 and TRBJ1-1, with D perhaps matching TRBD1 (6 bases). The V and J ends lost 4 bases and 8 bases respectively, with 17 bases between them. This CDR3 comprises 14 residues. The germline V gene encodes CDR1 MNHEY and CDR2 SMNVEV (reference sequence). The CDR3 nucleotides are TGTGCCAGCAGTTACAACCCTCCAGGGGCCGAAGCTTTCTTT. This gives the protein CASSYNPPGAEAFF.

The chain combines TRBV7-6 with TRBJ2-7; weak D call: TRBD1 (5 bases). V dropped 3 bases and J dropped 1 base, with 13 bases sitting between them. CDR3 length: 15 residues. CDR1 SGHVS and CDR2 FNYEAQ come from the germline V gene. The CDR3 DNA follows: TGTGCCAGCAGCTTGGAACAGGAGTATTCCTACGAGCAGTACTTC. Encoded protein: CASSLEQEYSYEQYF. The full variable domain, completed using reference TRBV7-6 and TRBJ2-7, is GAGVSQSPRYKVTKRGQDVALRCDPISGHVSLYWYRQALGQGPEFLTYFNYEAQQDKSGLPNDRFSAERPEGSISTLTIQRTEQRDSAMYRCASSLEQEYSYEQYFGPGTRLTVT.

The chain joins TRBV20-1 to TRBJ2-7; 7 nucleotides agree with TRBD2. The V gene's germline CDR1 is DFQATT and CDR2 SNEGSKA (reference sequence). Trimming at V came to 5 bases and at J to 3 bases, leaving 1 base not matched to a gene. The CDR3 is 11 amino acids. The CDR3 here is CSAGLVYEQYF. The CDR3 coding sequence is TGCAGTGCTGGACTAGTCTACGAGCAGTACTTC.

The chain couples TRBV12-3 or TRBV12-4 to TRBJ2-7; 10 bases agree with TRBD1. This CDR3 has 13 residues. V trimming: 8 bases; J trimming: 5 bases; junction bases outside the gene matches: 6. This CDR3 reads CASRGTGVNEQYF. CDR3 nucleotide sequence: TGTGCCAGCCGAGGGACAGGGGTTAACGAGCAGTACTTC.

The chain links TRBV7-9 to TRBJ2-1, with D possibly TRBD1 on 6 matching bases. Germline V gene data show CDR1 as SEHNR and CDR2 as FQNEAQ (reference sequence). Between the trimmed V and J ends, which lost 6 bases and 8 bases, there was a span of 29 bases. The CDR3 runs to 18 residues. The CDR3 loop reads CASRFLGQGSLELDEQFF. The CDR3 bases are TGTGCCAGCAGATTCTTGGGCCAGGGGTCCTTGGAATTGGATGAGCAGTTCTTC.

CDR3 DNA sequence: TGTGCCAGCAGTTCCCGGACAGGGGCGAACACCGGGGAGCTGTTTTTT. Translated, it gives CASSSRTGANTGELFF. The chain uses TRBV28 and TRBJ2-2; 9 bases line up with TRBD1. Germline values: CDR1 MDHEN, CDR2 SYDVKM. V shed 4 bases and J 0 bases; nucleotides not matched to a gene: 3. The CDR3 contains 16 residues.